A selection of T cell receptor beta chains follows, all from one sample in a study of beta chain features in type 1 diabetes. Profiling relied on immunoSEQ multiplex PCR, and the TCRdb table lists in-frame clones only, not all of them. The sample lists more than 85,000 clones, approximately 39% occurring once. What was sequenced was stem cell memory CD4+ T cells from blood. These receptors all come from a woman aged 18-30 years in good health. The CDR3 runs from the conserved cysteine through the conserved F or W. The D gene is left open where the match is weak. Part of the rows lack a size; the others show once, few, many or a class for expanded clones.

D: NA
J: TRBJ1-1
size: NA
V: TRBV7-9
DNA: TGTGCCAGCAGCGTGACAGGTAACACTGAAGCTTTCTTT
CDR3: CASSVTGNTEAFF

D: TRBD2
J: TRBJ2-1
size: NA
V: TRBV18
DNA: TGTGCCACCGGTAGCGGGAGAACCAACAATGAGCAGTTCTTC
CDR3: CATGSGRTNNEQFF

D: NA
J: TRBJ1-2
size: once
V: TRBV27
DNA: TGTGCCAGCAGTCAACAGGGAAGCTATGGCTACACCTTC
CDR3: CASSQQGSYGYTF

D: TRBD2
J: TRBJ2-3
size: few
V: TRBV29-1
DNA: TGCAGCGCCTCGGCAGCGGGAGGTCGCACAGATACGCAGTATTTT
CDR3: CSASAAGGRTDTQYF

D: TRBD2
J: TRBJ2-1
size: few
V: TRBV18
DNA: TGTGCCAGCTCTCGATTAGCGGGAGTAGCTAATGAGCAGTTCTTC
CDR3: CASSRLAGVANEQFF

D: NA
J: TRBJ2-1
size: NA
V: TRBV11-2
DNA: TGTGCCAGCAGACCTCGATCGAGTCCCTACAATGAGCAGTTCTTC
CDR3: CASRPRSSPYNEQFF

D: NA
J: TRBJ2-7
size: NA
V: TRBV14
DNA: TGTGCCAGCAGCCGTCGTTGGGCGCCCGAGCAGTACTTC
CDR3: CASSRRWAPEQYF

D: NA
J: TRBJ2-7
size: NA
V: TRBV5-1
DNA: TGCGCCAGCAGCTTGGCCGTTTTGGCCGAGCAGTACTTC
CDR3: CASSLAVLAEQYF

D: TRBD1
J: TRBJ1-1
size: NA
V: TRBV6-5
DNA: TGTGCCAGCAGTTACACAGGGGGGACGGCTGAAGCTTTCTTT
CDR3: CASSYTGGTAEAFF

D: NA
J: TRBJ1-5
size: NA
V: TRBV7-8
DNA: TGTGCCAGCAGCTTACTACCAGGAATGGCCCTGGCCCAGCATTTT
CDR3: CASSLLPGMALAQHF

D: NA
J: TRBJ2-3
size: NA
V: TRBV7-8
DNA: TGTGCCAGCAGCTTCGGAGATACGCAGTATTTT
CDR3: CASSFGDTQYF

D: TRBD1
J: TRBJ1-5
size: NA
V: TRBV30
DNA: TGTGCCTGGAGTGCGACGCGGACAGGGAGGATCAGCAATCAGCCCCAGCATTTT
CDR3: CAWSATRTGRISNQPQHF

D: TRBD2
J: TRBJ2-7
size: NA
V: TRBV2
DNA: TGTGCCAGCAGTGAATGGCTAGCGGGCGAGCAGTACTTC
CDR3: CASSEWLAGEQYF

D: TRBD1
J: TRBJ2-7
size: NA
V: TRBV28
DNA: TGTGCCAGCAGTTTGGACAGGGGGCGTAACGAGCAGTACTTC
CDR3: CASSLDRGRNEQYF

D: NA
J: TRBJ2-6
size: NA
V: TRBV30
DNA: TGTGCCTGGAACACAGGATTTCGAGGGGCCAACGTCCTGACTTTC
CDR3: CAWNTGFRGANVLTF

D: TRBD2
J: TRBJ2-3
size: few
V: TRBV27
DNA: TGTGCCAGCAGTTTGCCCCGGAGTAGCGGGGGGACAGATACGCAGTATTTT
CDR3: CASSLPRSSGGTDTQYF

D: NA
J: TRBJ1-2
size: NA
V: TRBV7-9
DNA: TGTGCTAGCAGCTTAGCTGTCAGATCCTATGGCTACACCTTC
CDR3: CASSLAVRSYGYTF

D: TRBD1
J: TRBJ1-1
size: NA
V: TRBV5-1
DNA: TGCGCCAGCAGCCCACGGACAGGGGCGAACACTGAAGCTTTCTTT
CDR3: CASSPRTGANTEAFF

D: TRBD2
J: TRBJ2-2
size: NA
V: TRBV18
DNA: TGTGCCAGCTCACCCAGCGGGGCGAACACCGGGGAGCTGTTTTTT
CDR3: CASSPSGANTGELFF

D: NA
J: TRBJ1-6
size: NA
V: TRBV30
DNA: TGTGCCTGGAGCCGGGACACCTATTCACCCCTCCACTTT
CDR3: CAWSRDTYSPLHF

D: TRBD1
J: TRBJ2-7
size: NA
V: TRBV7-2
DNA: TGTGCCACTCGACAGGGCGACTGGGCCTACGAGCAGTACTTC
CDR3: CATRQGDWAYEQYF

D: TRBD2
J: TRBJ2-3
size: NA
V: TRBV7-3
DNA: TGTGCCAGCAGCCCGACCTCTAGCGGGAGCACAGATACGCAGTATTTT
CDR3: CASSPTSSGSTDTQYF

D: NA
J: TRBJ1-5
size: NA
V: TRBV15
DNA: TGTGCCACCAGCGGCCATCAGGGATTTCAGCCCCAGCATTTT
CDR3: CATSGHQGFQPQHF

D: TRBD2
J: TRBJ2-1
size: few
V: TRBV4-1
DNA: TGCGCCAGCAGCCCTATGGGAGTAGCGGGAGGGGGTGAGCAGTTCTTC
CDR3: CASSPMGVAGGGEQFF

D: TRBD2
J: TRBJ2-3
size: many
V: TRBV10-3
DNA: TGTGCCACCGGGACTAGCGTCCAAACAGATACGCAGTATTTT
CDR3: CATGTSVQTDTQYF

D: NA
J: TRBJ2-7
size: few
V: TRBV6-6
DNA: TGTGCCAGCAGCCCTCACGGGACTTTCTTTTACGAGCAGTACTTC
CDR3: CASSPHGTFFYEQYF

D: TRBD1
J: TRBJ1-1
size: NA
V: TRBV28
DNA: TGTGCCAGCATTATGGACAGGGTTGGGACTGAAGCTTTCTTT
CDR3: CASIMDRVGTEAFF

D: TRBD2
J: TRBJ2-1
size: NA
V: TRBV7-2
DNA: TGTGCCAGCAGCCCCAGCGGGGTTTACAATGAGCAGTTCTTC
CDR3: CASSPSGVYNEQFF

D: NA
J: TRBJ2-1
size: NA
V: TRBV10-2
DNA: TGCGCCAGCAGAGCGGAGGAGTACAATGAGCAGTTCTTC
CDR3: CASRAEEYNEQFF

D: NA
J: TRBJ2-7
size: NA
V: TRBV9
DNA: TGTGCCAGCAGCGTCAACTCCTACGAGCAGTACTTC
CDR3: CASSVNSYEQYF

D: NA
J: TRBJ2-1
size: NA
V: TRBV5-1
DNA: TGCGCCAGCAGTCTAGACGGCGGCAATTACAATGAGCAGTTCTTC
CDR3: CASSLDGGNYNEQFF

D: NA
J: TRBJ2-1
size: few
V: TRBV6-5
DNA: TGTGCCACCAAAGAGGGGGGAGGGGTTTACAATGAGCAGTTCTTC
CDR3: CATKEGGGVYNEQFF

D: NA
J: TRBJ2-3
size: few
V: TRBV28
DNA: TGTGCCAGCAGCCCTCCCAGGGGCCGCATCACAGATACGCAGTATTTT
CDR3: CASSPPRGRITDTQYF

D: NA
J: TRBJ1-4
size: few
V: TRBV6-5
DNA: TGTGCCAGCAGTTACCTTGTCGGGGTCGAAAAACTGTTTTTT
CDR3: CASSYLVGVEKLFF

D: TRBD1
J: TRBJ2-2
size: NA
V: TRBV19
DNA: TGTGCCAGCGACAAGGGGGACAGGGGGACCGGGGAGCTGTTTTTT
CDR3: CASDKGDRGTGELFF

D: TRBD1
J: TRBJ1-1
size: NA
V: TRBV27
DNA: TGTGCCAGCAGTCAGGACAGGGTGGACACTGAAGCTTTCTTT
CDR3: CASSQDRVDTEAFF

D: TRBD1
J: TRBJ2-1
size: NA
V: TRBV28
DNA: TGTGCCAGCAGTACAACCGGGACAGGGATCTACAATGAGCAGTTCTTC
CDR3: CASSTTGTGIYNEQFF

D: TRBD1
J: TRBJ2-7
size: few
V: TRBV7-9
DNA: TGTGCCAGCAGCCCTGGACAGGGACCCTACGAGCAGTACTTC
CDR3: CASSPGQGPYEQYF

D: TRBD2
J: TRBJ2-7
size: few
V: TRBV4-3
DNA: TGCGCCAGCAGCCAAGTGGCGGCGGGAGGTTGGAACGAGCAGTACTTC
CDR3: CASSQVAAGGWNEQYF

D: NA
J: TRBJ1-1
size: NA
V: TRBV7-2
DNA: TGTGCCAGCGGAACGACAGTGAACACTGAAGCTTTCTTT
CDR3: CASGTTVNTEAFF

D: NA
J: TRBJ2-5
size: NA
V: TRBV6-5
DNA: TGTGCCAGCAGTTACGGGCAGGGTGGAGAGACCCAGTACTTC
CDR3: CASSYGQGGETQYF

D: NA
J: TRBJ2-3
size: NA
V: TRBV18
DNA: TGTGCCAGCTCACCTCCAGAAGATACGCAGTATTTT
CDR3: CASSPPEDTQYF

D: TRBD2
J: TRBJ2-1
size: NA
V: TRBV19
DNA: TGTGCCAGTAGTAACCGACTAGCGGCCTCCTACAATGAGCAGTTCTTC
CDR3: CASSNRLAASYNEQFF

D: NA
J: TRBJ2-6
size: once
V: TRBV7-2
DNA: TGTGCCAGCAGGCCCCCGGGACATCAGGCCAACGTCCTGACTTTC
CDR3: CASRPPGHQANVLTF

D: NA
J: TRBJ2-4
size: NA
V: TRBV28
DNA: TGTGCCAGCAGTTTATTACCAGGGGTAAACATTCAGTACTTC
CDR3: CASSLLPGVNIQYF

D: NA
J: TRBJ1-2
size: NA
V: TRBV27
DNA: TGTGCCAGCAGTTTATCGATAAGGGGGAACTATGGCTACACCTTC
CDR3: CASSLSIRGNYGYTF

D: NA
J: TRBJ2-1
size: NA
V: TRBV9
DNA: TGTGCCAGCAGCGTAGTGTACTATGAGCAGTTCTTC
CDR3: CASSVVYYEQFF

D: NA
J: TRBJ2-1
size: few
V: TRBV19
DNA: TGTGCCAGTAGGCGTAGCGTTAGCTCCTACAATGAGCAGTTCTTC
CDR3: CASRRSVSSYNEQFF

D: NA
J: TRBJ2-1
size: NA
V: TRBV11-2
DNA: TGTGCCAGCAGGGCCGTACGGAGCTCCTACAATGAGCAGTTCTTC
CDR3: CASRAVRSSYNEQFF

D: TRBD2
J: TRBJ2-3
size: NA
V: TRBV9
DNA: TGTGCCAGCAGCGCCCGACTAGCAGTAAGCACAGATACGCAGTATTTT
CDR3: CASSARLAVSTDTQYF

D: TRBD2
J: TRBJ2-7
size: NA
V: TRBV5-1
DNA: TGCGCCAGCAGGACCCAGGGACTAGCGGGGAACGGCGAGCAGTACTTC
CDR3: CASRTQGLAGNGEQYF

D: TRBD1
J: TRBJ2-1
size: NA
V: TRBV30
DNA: TGTGCCAGCAAAAGGGACAGCTCCTACAATGAGCAGTTCTTC
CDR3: CASKRDSSYNEQFF

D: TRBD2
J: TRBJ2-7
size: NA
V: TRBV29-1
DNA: TGCAGCGTTGAAGGGACTAGCGGGAATTACGAGCAGTACTTC
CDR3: CSVEGTSGNYEQYF